What follows is one T cell receptor beta chain and its context. Its antigen remains unidentified. This entry is derived from a study of T-cell memory formation after mild COVID-19. The wider study: TCR clusters were mostly donor specific. The study's findings and limits: Among contracting clones, CD4+ were mainly CM/EM and CD8+ enriched in EMRA. Pre-infection memory harbored some responding clones, suggesting cross-reactive memory joined.

The germline V and J ends were trimmed by 5 bases and 2 bases, with 16 bases remaining between them. This CDR3 is built from 16 residues. Germline V CDR1 and CDR2: SEHNR, FQNEAQ (reference sequence). Researchers used 5'RACE with constant-segment primers to make TCR alpha and TCR beta cDNA libraries that carry sample barcodes and UMIs. TCRdb fed the 5' RACE reads into MiXCR, producing one record per CDR3 protein. The sample contains some 210,000 distinct CDR3 sequences, about 27% of which appear only once. The specimen sequenced was PBMCs or a T cell subset sorted from them (not recorded which). V and J are TRBV7-9 and TRBJ2-1; D may be TRBD2 (6 bases). This TCR was recovered from an adult woman who had mild COVID-19 (a few samples of this study predate the infection). Cell type and time point are not known. The CDR3 reads CASSPTWTTPYNEQFF. CDR3 nucleotide sequence: TGTGCCAGCAGCCCAACCTGGACTACTCCCTACAATGAGCAGTTCTTC.